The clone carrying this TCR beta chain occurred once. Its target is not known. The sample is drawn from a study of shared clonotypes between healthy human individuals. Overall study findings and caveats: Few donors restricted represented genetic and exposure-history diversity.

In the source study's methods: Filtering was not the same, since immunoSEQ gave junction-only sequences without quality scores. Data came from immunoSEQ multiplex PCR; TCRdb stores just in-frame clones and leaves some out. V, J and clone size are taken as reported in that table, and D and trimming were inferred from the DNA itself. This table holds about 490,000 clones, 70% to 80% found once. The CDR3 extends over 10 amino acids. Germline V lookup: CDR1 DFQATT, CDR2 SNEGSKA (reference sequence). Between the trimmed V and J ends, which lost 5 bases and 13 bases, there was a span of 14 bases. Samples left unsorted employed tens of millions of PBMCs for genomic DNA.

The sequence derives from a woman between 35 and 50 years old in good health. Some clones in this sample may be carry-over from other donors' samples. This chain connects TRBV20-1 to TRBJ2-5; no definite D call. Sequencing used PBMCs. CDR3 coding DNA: TGCAGTGCTCGGAACCCTTATTGGTACTTC. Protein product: CSARNPYWYF.